A selection of T cell receptor beta chains follows, all from one sample in a study of blood T cell repertoires in COVID-19. The table came from immunoSEQ multiplex PCR; TCRdb's copy has only in-frame clones and leaves some out. The sample shows fewer than 150,000 clones, more than 60% of them seen only once. Sequencing used peripheral blood. These receptor sequences come from a man aged 65 to 85 with acute or convalescent COVID-19. Each CDR3 is given without its conserved first and last residue. The order of the fields is J gene, V gene, clone size, CDR3 protein. The size entry is marked missing in some rows and otherwise reads once, few, many or a size class.

TRBJ2-7,TRBV11-2,.,ASSDRRYGQY
TRBJ1-2,TRBV7-9,.,ASSVRNRGHGYT
TRBJ2-7,TRBV27,.,ASSEGYEQY
TRBJ2-7,TRBV5-1,.,ASSSGQGVGEQY
TRBJ1-1,TRBV30,many,AWREDSEAF
TRBJ1-4,TRBV2,.,ASSEGQGTEKLF
TRBJ1-5,TRBV7-8,.,ASSLAGGGNQPQH
TRBJ1-1,TRBV5-6,.,ASSLEQGVPNTEAF
TRBJ1-1,TRBV9,once,ASSVPGGKNTEAF
TRBJ2-7,TRBV19,.,ASSIGPGGTYEQY
TRBJ2-7,TRBV10-3,.,AISESLAPYEQY
TRBJ1-2,TRBV5-1,.,ASSLLSGTQSYGYT
TRBJ2-3,TRBV4-3,.,ASSQGLASYGDTQY
TRBJ2-2,TRBV2,once,ASRVGAKNTGELF
TRBJ1-5,TRBV6-2/TRBV6-3,once,ASSSQEWSQPQH
TRBJ2-7,TRBV5-1,few,ASRGTGAFYEQY
TRBJ2-5,TRBV29-1,.,SVEGQGARETQY
TRBJ1-5,TRBV29-1,.,SVADRVNQPQH
TRBJ1-3,TRBV19,.,ASGGYSSGNTIY
TRBJ2-5,TRBV5-4,.,AIVPGSSSQETQY
TRBJ1-3,TRBV19,.,ASSNRGADMYNTIY
TRBJ1-5,TRBV4-2,once,ASSPSGGSNQPQH
TRBJ1-1,TRBV2,.,ASSQHENTEAF
TRBJ1-4,TRBV19,once,ASWTGATNEKLF
TRBJ1-5,TRBV27,.,ASSSGTGGGNQPQH
TRBJ2-7,TRBV20-1,once,SARDAYEQY
TRBJ1-1,TRBV6-6,.,ASRPPVNTEAF
TRBJ1-2,TRBV7-2,.,ASSLGPGAPYGYT
TRBJ2-3,TRBV19,.,ASSPVSSTDTQY
TRBJ2-1,TRBV5-4,.,ASIVTSGGQSSYNEQF
TRBJ1-2,TRBV5-1,.,ASSLEGGGYGYT
TRBJ1-2,TRBV18,.,ASSSWAGRNYGYT
TRBJ1-1,TRBV5-4,few,ASSSPQGARAF
TRBJ1-4,TRBV7-9,.,ASSQQATNEKLF
TRBJ1-3,TRBV6-6,.,ASRTGQILGNTIY
TRBJ2-7,TRBV5-1,.,ASSFRRGVDEQY
TRBJ2-1,TRBV5-1,.,ASSLASGGGNEQF
TRBJ2-7,TRBV27,.,ASSLDAVTYEQY
TRBJ2-2,TRBV5-6,.,ASSLAKRAAEGGELF
TRBJ1-5,TRBV5-1,many,ASSLWTGEDQPQH
TRBJ1-1,TRBV30,.,ACRRLGQNEAF
TRBJ1-2,TRBV30,.,AWSGRAGTLYPRGYGYT
TRBJ2-5,TRBV5-1,.,ASRVGGQETQY
TRBJ2-4,TRBV7-2,.,ASSPWTGGGNIQY